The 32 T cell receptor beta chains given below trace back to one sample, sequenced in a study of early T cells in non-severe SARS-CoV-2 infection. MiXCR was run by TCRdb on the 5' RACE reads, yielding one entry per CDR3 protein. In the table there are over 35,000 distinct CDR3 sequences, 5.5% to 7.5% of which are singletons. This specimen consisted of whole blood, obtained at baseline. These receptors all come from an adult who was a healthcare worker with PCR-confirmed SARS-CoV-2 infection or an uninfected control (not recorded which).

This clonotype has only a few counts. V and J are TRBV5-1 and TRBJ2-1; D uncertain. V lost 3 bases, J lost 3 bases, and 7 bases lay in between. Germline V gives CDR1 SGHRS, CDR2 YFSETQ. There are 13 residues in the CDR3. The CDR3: CASSSENYNEQFF. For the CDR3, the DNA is TGCGCCAGCAGCTCGGAGAACTACAATGAGCAGTTCTTC.

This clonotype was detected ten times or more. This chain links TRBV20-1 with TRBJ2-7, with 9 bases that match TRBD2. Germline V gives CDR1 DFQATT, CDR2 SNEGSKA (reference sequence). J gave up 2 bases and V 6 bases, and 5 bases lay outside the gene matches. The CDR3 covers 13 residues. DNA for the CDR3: TGCAGTGCAATGACTAGCGGAACCTACGAGCAGTACTTC. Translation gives CSAMTSGTYEQYF.

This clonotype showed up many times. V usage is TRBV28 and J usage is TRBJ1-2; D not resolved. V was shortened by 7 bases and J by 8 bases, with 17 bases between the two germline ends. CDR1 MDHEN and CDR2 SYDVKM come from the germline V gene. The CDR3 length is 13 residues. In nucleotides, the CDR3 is TGTGCCAGCAACCGCCTCGTTTCGAGGGGCTACACCTTC. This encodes CASNRLVSRGYTF.

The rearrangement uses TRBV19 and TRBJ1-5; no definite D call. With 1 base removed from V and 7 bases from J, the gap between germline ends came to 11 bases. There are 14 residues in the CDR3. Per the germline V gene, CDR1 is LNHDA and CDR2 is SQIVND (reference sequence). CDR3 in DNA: TGTGCCAGTAGTATAGTAATAGAGGGCCAGCCCCAGCATTTT. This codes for CASSIVIEGQPQHF.

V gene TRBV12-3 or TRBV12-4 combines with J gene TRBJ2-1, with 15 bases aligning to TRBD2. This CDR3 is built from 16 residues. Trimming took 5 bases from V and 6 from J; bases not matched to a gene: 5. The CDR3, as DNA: TGTGCCAGCAGTCAGGGACTAGCGGGGGGTATCAATGAGCAGTTCTTC. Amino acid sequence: CASSQGLAGGINEQFF.

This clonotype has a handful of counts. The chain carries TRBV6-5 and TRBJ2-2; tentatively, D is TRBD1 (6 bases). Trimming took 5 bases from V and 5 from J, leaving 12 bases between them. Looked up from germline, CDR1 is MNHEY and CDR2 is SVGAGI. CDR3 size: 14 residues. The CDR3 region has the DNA TGTGCCAGCAGTCTAAAAGGGGGTACCGGGGAGCTGTTTTTT. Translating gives CASSLKGGTGELFF.

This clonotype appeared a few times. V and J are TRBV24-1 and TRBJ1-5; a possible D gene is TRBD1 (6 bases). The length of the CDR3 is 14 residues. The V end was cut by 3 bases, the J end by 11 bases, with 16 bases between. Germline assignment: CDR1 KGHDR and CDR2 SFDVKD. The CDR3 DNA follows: TGTGCCACCAGTGATCCCCTTACTTACAGGGCCCAGCATTTT. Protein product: CATSDPLTYRAQHF.

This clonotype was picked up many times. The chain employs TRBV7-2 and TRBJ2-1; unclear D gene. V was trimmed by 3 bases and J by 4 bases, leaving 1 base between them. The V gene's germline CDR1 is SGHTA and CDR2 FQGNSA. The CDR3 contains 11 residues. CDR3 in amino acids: CASSFYNEQFF. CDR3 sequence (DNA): TGTGCCAGCAGCTTTTACAATGAGCAGTTCTTC.

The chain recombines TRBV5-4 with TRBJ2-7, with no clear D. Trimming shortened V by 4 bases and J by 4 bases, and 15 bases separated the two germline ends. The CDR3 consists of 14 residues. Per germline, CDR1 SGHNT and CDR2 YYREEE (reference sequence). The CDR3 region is CASSNGPLGYEQYF. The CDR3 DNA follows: TGTGCCAGCAGCAACGGGCCGCTGGGTTACGAGCAGTACTTC.

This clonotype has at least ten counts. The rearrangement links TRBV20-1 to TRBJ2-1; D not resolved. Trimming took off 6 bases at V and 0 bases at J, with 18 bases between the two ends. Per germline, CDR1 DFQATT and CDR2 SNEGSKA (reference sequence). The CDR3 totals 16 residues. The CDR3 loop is CSARAGTRSSYNEQFF. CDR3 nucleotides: TGCAGTGCACGCGCAGGAACCCGAAGCTCCTACAATGAGCAGTTCTTC.

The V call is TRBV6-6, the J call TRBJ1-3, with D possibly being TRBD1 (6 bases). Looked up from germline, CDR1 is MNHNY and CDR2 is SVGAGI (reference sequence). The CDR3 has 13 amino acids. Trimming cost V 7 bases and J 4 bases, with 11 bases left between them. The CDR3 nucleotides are TGTGCCAGCACTGGGGGCGGAGGAAACACCATATATTTT. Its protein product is CASTGGGGNTIYF.

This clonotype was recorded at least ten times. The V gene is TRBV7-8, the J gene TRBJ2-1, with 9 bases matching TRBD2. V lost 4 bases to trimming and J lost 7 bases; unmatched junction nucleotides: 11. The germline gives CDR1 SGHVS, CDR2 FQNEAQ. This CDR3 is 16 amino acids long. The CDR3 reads CASSSRLAGAQNEQFF. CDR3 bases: TGTGCCAGCAGCTCACGCTTAGCGGGGGCTCAGAATGAGCAGTTCTTC.

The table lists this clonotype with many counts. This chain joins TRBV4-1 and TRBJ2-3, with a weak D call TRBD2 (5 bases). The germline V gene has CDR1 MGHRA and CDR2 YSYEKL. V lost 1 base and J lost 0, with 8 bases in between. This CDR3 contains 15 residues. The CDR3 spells CASSQGPGSTDTQYF. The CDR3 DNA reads TGCGCCAGCAGCCAAGGCCCGGGGAGCACAGATACGCAGTATTTT.

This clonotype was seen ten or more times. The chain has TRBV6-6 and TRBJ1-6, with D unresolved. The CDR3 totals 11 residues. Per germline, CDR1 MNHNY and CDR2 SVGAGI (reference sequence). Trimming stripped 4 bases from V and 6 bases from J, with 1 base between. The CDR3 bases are TGTGCCAGCAGTTCTAATTCACCCCTCCACTTT. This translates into CASSSNSPLHF.

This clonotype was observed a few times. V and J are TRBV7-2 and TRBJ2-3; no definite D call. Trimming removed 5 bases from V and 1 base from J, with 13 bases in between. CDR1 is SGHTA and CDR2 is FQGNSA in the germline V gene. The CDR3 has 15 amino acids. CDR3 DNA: TGTGCCAGCAGCCGAAGTAGGATGCGCACAGATACGCAGTATTTT. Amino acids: CASSRSRMRTDTQYF.

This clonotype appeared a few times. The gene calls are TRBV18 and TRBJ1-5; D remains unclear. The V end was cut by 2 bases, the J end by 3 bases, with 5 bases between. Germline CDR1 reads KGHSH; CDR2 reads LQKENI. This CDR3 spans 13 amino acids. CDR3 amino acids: CASSPGNNQPQHF. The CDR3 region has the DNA TGTGCCAGCTCACCAGGGAACAATCAGCCCCAGCATTTT.

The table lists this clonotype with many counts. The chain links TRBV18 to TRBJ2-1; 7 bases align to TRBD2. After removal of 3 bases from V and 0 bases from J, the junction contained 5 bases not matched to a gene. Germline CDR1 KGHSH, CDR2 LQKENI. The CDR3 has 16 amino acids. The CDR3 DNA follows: TGTGCCAGCTCACCCACTAGCGCTAGCTCCTACAATGAGCAGTTCTTC. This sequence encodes CASSPTSASSYNEQFF.

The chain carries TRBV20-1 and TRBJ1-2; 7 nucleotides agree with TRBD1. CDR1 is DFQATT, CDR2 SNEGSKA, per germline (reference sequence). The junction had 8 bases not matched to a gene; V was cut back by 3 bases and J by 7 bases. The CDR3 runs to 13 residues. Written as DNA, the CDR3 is TGCAGTGCTAGGGAACACAGGGGAGGTGGCTACACCTTC. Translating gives CSAREHRGGGYTF.

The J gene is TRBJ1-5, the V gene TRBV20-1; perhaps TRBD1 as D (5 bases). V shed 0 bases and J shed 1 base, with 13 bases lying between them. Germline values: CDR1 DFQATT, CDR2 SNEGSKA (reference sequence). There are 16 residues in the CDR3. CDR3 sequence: CSARDGASMSNQPQHF. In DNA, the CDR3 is TGCAGTGCTAGAGATGGGGCGTCTATGAGCAATCAGCCCCAGCATTTT.

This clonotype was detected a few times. CDR3 DNA sequence: TGTGCCAGCAGCTTAGGGGGGACAGCGTACCATCCCCGAAACACCATATATTTT. Protein sequence: CASSLGGTAYHPRNTIYF. The J gene is TRBJ1-3, the V gene TRBV7-2, with TRBD1 identical over 7 bases. The V and J ends lost 1 base and 5 bases, in that order; junction bases with no gene match: 14. This CDR3 region has 18 residues. Germline loops: CDR1 SGHTA, CDR2 FQGNSA.

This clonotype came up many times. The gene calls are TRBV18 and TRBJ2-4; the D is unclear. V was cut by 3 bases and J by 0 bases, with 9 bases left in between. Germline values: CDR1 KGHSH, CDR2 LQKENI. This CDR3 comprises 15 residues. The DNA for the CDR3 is TGTGCCAGCTCACCTGGAGACCTAGCCAAAAACATTCAGTACTTC. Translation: CASSPGDLAKNIQYF. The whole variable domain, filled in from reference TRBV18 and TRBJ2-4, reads NAGVMQNPRHLVRRRGQEARLRCSPMKGHSHVYWYRQLPEEGLKFMVYLQKENIIDESGMPKERFSAEFPKEGPSILRIQQVVRGDSAAYFCASSPGDLAKNIQYFGAGTRLSVL.

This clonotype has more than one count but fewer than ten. The CDR3 is CASSPWGLATGGTDTQYF. CDR3 bases: TGTGCCAGCAGCCCCTGGGGACTAGCGACGGGGGGCACAGATACGCAGTATTTT. V is TRBV7-2 and J is TRBJ2-3, with 10 bases fitting TRBD2. The J segment lost 1 base and the V segment lost 5 bases, leaving 12 bases of the junction unmatched. In germline, CDR1 is SGHTA, CDR2 FQGNSA. The CDR3 is 18 residues long.

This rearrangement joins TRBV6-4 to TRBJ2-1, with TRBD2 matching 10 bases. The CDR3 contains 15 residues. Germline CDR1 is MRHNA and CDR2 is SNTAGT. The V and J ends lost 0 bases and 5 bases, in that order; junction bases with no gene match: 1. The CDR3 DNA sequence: TGTGCCAGCAGTGACTCAGCGGGAGGGCACAATGAGCAGTTCTTC. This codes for CASSDSAGGHNEQFF.

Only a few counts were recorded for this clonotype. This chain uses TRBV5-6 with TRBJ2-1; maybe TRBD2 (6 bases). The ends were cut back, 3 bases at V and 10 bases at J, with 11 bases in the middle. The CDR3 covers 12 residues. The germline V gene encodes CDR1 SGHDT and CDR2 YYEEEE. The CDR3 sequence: CASSSGSREQFF. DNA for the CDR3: TGTGCCAGCAGCTCCGGGAGCCGAGAGCAGTTCTTC.

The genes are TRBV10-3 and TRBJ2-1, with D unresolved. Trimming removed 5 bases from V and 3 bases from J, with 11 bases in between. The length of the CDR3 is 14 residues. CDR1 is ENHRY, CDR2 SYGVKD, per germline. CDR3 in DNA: TGTGCCATCAGTCAATCCGAGGACTACAATGAGCAGTTCTTC. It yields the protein CAISQSEDYNEQFF.

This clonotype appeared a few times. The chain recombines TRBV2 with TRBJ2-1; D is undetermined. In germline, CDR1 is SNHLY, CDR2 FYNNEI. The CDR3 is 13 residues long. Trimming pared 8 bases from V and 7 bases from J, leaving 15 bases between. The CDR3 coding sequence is TGTGCCAGCGCCAACACTGGGAATAATGAGCAGTTCTTC. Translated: CASANTGNNEQFF.

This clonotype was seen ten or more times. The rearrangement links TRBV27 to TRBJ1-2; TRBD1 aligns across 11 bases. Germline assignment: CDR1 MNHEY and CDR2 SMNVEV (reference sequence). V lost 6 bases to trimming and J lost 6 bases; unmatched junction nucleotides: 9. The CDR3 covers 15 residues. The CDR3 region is CASREDRGHNNGYTF. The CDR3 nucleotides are TGTGCCAGCAGGGAGGACAGGGGGCACAATAATGGCTACACCTTC.

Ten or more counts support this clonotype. CDR3 in amino acids: CASSWDGNTQYF. The CDR3 nucleotides read TGTGCCAGCAGTTGGGACGGGAATACGCAGTATTTT. The V call is TRBV6-6, the J call TRBJ2-3; perhaps D is TRBD1 or TRBD2 (5 bases each). The CDR3 length is 12 residues. V was clipped by 4 bases and J by 7 bases, with 9 bases between them. Germline V lookup: CDR1 MNHNY, CDR2 SVGAGI (reference sequence).

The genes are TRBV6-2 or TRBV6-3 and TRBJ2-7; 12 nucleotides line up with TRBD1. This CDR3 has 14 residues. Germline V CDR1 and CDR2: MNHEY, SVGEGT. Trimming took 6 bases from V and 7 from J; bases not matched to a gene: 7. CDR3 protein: CASSPGQGAREQYF. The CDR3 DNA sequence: TGTGCCAGCAGCCCGGGACAGGGGGCGCGAGAGCAGTACTTC.

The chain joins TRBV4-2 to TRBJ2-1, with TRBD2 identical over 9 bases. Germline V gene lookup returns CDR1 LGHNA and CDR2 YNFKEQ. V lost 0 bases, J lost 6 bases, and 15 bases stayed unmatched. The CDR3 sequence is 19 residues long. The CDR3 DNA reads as TGTGCCAGCAGCCAAGATCTGCCCCGGACTAGCGTCAGATTCAATGAGCAGTTCTTC. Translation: CASSQDLPRTSVRFNEQFF.

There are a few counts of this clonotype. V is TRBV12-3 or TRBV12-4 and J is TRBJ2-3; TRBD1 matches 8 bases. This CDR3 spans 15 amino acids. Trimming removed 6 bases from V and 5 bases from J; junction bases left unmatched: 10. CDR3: CASSTGGGPEDTQYF. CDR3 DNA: TGTGCCAGCAGCACAGGGGGTGGGCCCGAAGATACGCAGTATTTT.

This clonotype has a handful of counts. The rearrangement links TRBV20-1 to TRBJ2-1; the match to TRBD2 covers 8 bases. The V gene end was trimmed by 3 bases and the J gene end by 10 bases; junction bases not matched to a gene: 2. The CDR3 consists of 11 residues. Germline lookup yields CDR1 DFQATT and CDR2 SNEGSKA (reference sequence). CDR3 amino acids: CSARERGEQFF. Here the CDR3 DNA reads TGCAGTGCTAGGGAGCGGGGGGAGCAGTTCTTC.